Below are 29 T cell receptor beta chains sequenced from a single sample in a study of human T cells and chemical hapten exposure (TCRdb year 2021). The library was obtained by RACE. This sample was sequenced with a NextSeq 500. Clones were called with MiXCR by TCRdb after fastp trimmed the public reads at Q25, and only in-frame beta chains were retained. One record per CDR3 amino acid sequence lists the most common genes and DNA. The sample has 130,000 or so distinct CDR3 sequences on record, around 10% of them singletons. Jointly, the top ten make up around 2.2% of the sample. What the time point label conveys for this sample: patch test 3, about 24 weeks after DPC sensitization. In light of the paper, this sample's treatment or condition label describes: therapeutic diphenylcyclopropenone sensitization with weekly scalp DPC. Sequencing was performed on whole blood, taken in connection with sensitization to the hapten diphenylcyclopropenone (DPC). Every receptor here comes from a woman in her 50s with alopecia areata. Some clones in this sample may be carry-over from other donors' samples.

This clonotype was counted between two and nine times. The chain recombines TRBV13 with TRBJ1-1; 7 bases agree with TRBD1. Germline V CDR1 and CDR2: PRHDT, FYEKMQ (reference sequence). The J segment lost 1 base and the V segment lost 3 bases, leaving 5 bases of the junction unmatched. This CDR3 region has 15 residues. The CDR3 spells CASSFRQGPNTEAFF. Written as DNA, the CDR3 is TGTGCCAGCAGCTTTCGACAGGGCCCGAACACTGAAGCTTTCTTT.

The chain joins TRBV12-3 or TRBV12-4 to TRBJ2-3; possibly TRBD1 for D (6 bases). The length of the CDR3 is 15 residues. V was shortened by 5 bases and J by 3 bases, with 15 bases between the two germline ends. CDR3 region: CASSPQGLETDTQYF. CDR3 nucleotides: TGTGCCAGCAGTCCGCAGGGGTTAGAGACAGATACGCAGTATTTT.

The chain has TRBV12-3 or TRBV12-4 and TRBJ2-6; D unclear. V lost 6 bases to trimming and J lost 6 bases, with 6 bases between them. The CDR3 is 12 residues long. The CDR3 DNA reads TGTGCCAGCAGAAAGGAGGCCAACGTCCTGACTTTC. It translates to CASRKEANVLTF.

This clonotype was counted a few times. An end of the junction does not agree with germline; a read error may underlie this. The chain is built from TRBV6-1 and TRBJ1-1; no definite D call. This CDR3 comprises 8 residues. Germline values: CDR1 MNHNS, CDR2 SASEGT. This CDR3 reads CASTEAFF. CDR3 DNA: TGTGCCAGCACTGAAGCTTTCTTT.

As concerns this clonotype: A read error is possible here, since a much larger clone lies one base away. The rearrangement links TRBV4-3 to TRBJ2-3; 13 bases are shared with TRBD2. Germline V gene lookup returns CDR1 LGHNA and CDR2 YSLEER. The length of the CDR3 is 16 residues. The CDR3 DNA reads as TGCGCCGGCAGCCAAGAAGGGACTAGCGGGGCAGATACGCAGTATTTT. Translation: CAGSQEGTSGADTQYF.

As to this clonotype: With a much larger clone just one base away, this may be a read error. This chain uses TRBV11-2 with TRBJ2-7, with 7 positions matching TRBD2. This CDR3 contains 12 residues. The germline CDR1 and CDR2 sequences are SGHAT and FQNNGV. Trimming at V came to 5 bases and at J to 13 bases, leaving 11 bases not matched to a gene. The CDR3: CASSPEAGVVYF. In DNA, the CDR3 is TGTGCCAGCAGCCCCGAGGCGGGAGTCGTTTACTTC.

A word on this clonotype: A much larger clonotype is one base distant, so this may be a read error. This chain connects TRBV29-1 to TRBJ2-3; 8 bases map to TRBD1. The V gene end was trimmed by 4 bases and the J gene end by 3 bases; junction bases not matched to a gene: 3. The CDR3 covers 13 residues. The germline V gene encodes CDR1 SQVTM and CDR2 ANQGSEA. The CDR3, as DNA: TGCAGCGTTGGACAGGGGAGGACAGATACGCAGTATTTT. The encoded protein is CSVGQGRTDTQYF.

The V call is TRBV6-2 or TRBV6-3, the J call TRBJ2-3; D remains unclear. Trimming shortened V by 0 bases and J by 6 bases, and 7 bases separated the two germline ends. The CDR3 has 13 residues. Germline assignment: CDR1 MNHEY and CDR2 SVGEGT. The CDR3 region is CASSYSGQDTQYF. In nucleotides, the CDR3 is TGTGCCAGCAGTTACTCAGGGCAGGATACGCAGTATTTT.

The chain carries TRBV28 and TRBJ2-5; 11 positions agree with TRBD2. CDR1 MDHEN and CDR2 SYDVKM come from the germline V gene. V was clipped by 5 bases and J by 4 bases; unmatched bases: 9. There are 16 residues in the CDR3. CDR3 region: CASSGGTSGLPETQYF. The CDR3 DNA follows: TGTGCCAGCAGTGGGGGGACTAGCGGCCTCCCAGAGACCCAGTACTTC.

This clonotype appeared a few times. The CDR3 region is CATGQSTDTQYF. CDR3 DNA sequence: TGTGCCACCGGACAGAGCACAGATACGCAGTATTTT. V gene TRBV2 combines with J gene TRBJ2-3, with TRBD1 as a possible D gene (6 bases). CDR1 is SNHLY and CDR2 is FYNNEI in the germline V gene. V lost 10 bases and J lost 0, with 8 bases in between. This CDR3 is 12 amino acids long.

Only a few counts were recorded for this clonotype. The V and J genes are TRBV29-1 and TRBJ1-1; D gene ambiguous. Germline V gives CDR1 SQVTM, CDR2 ANQGSEA. CDR3 length: 13 amino acids. Trimming pared 7 bases from V and 4 bases from J, leaving 16 bases between. CDR3 bases: TGCAGCGCCTCCCCCGGAGGAGGCACTGAAGCTTTCTTT. This translates into CSASPGGGTEAFF.

This clonotype showed up just a few times. The rearrangement uses TRBV3-1 and TRBJ1-1, with TRBD1 as a possible D gene (6 bases). The CDR3 length is 14 residues. V was trimmed by 5 bases and J by 2 bases, leaving 12 bases between them. Germline CDR1 LGHDT, CDR2 YNNKEL (reference sequence). The CDR3 nucleotides are TGTGCCAGCAGCGTCCCGGGACAAAACACTGAAGCTTTCTTT. It is translated as CASSVPGQNTEAFF.

The chain carries TRBV6-2 or TRBV6-3 and TRBJ2-7; 12 nucleotides match TRBD2. CDR3 length equals 15 residues. V lost 4 bases, J lost 1 base, and 2 bases stayed unmatched. The germline V gene has CDR1 MNHEY and CDR2 SVGEGT. CDR3 bases: TGTGCCAGCAGTTCGACTAGCGGGGGTTCCTACGAGCAGTACTTC. Its protein is CASSSTSGGSYEQYF.

CDR3 sequence (DNA): TGTGCCAGCAGGGTGACTAGCGGAAACACCGGGGAGCTGTTTTTT. The encoded protein is CASRVTSGNTGELFF. This chain uses TRBV3-1 with TRBJ2-2; 9 nucleotides match TRBD2. V was pared by 6 bases and J by 2 bases, with 4 bases of the junction left unmatched. Germline V gene lookup returns CDR1 LGHDT and CDR2 YNNKEL (reference sequence). This CDR3 comprises 15 residues.

The chain uses TRBV7-8 and TRBJ2-7, with 10 nucleotides matching TRBD1. CDR3 length: 14 amino acids. The J segment lost 7 bases and the V segment lost 6 bases, leaving 9 bases of the junction unmatched. Germline CDR1 and CDR2: SGHVS and FQNEAQ. Written as DNA, the CDR3 is TGTGCCAGCAGACCCGGGACAGGGGCAGGGGAGCAGTACTTC. Translating it yields CASRPGTGAGEQYF.

The chain joins TRBV3-1 to TRBJ2-1; unclear D gene. CDR3 length: 17 residues. From germline, CDR1 is LGHDT and CDR2 YNNKEL (reference sequence). The germline V and J ends were trimmed by 2 bases and 0 bases, with 14 bases remaining between them. The CDR3 DNA sequence: TGTGCCAGCAGCCAAATCACTATTACGAGCTCCTACAATGAGCAGTTCTTC. As protein: CASSQITITSSYNEQFF.

At least ten counts were recorded for this clonotype. The chain recombines TRBV7-2 with TRBJ2-7; D is possibly TRBD2 (6 bases). This CDR3 is built from 14 residues. Trimming took 1 base from V and 7 from J, leaving 14 bases between them. Germline CDR1 reads SGHTA; CDR2 reads FQGNSA. The CDR3 DNA follows: TGTGCCAGCAGCTTAGGAGGCGGGGCCCTTGAGCAGTACTTC. It is translated as CASSLGGGALEQYF.

This clonotype was seen only a few times. The V gene is TRBV4-2, the J gene TRBJ1-2; tentatively, D is TRBD1 (5 bases). V lost 0 bases to trimming and J lost 0 bases, with 14 bases between them. The length of the CDR3 is 17 residues. Germline CDR1 and CDR2: LGHNA and YNFKEQ. Here the CDR3 DNA reads TGTGCCAGCAGCCAAGATGTTGGGGCAGGTCCTAACTATGGCTACACCTTC. Translated, it gives CASSQDVGAGPNYGYTF.

This clonotype was counted only a few times. V and J are TRBV29-1 and TRBJ2-3, with D perhaps being TRBD1 or TRBD2 (6 bases each). CDR1 is SQVTM and CDR2 is ANQGSEA in the germline V gene. Deletions cut 8 bases from V and 5 bases from J, with 17 bases between. The CDR3 runs 13 residues. The CDR3 DNA reads as TGCAGCACCCGGCCCAGGGGAGGAGATACGCAGTATTTT. Translation gives CSTRPRGGDTQYF.

CDR3 nucleotide sequence: TGTGCCAGCAGTTTGGGGGGGGCGATCACTGAAGCTTTCTTT. Translation: CASSLGGAITEAFF. V usage is TRBV12-3 or TRBV12-4 and J usage is TRBJ1-1; the D gene is possibly TRBD1 (6 bases). Between the trimmed V and J ends, which lost 3 bases and 4 bases, there was a span of 12 bases. This CDR3 is 14 amino acids long.

The sample holds many counts of this clonotype. The chain uses TRBV4-3 and TRBJ1-6, with 8 positions matching TRBD1. The CDR3 is made up of 16 amino acids. Germline assignment: CDR1 LGHNA and CDR2 YSLEER. The V gene end was trimmed by 1 base and the J gene end by 8 bases; junction bases not matched to a gene: 7. The CDR3 bases are TGCGCCAGCAGCCAAGCAGGGGGCCAGCCGGATTCACCCCTCCACTTT. It translates to CASSQAGGQPDSPLHF.

This CDR3 reads CASKSGSAYTEAFF. CDR3 coding DNA: TGTGCCAGCAAGAGTGGGAGTGCGTACACTGAAGCTTTCTTT. This chain connects TRBV12-3 or TRBV12-4 to TRBJ1-1, with D unclear. V was cut by 7 bases and J by 3 bases, with 15 bases left in between. This CDR3 is built from 14 residues.

The CDR3 bases are TGTGCCAGCGGGGACGGTTCCTACGAGCAGTACTTC. It specifies CASGDGSYEQYF. This chain connects TRBV7-9 to TRBJ2-7; D may match TRBD1 or TRBD2 (5 bases each). CDR1 and CDR2 from the germline V gene are SEHNR and FQNEAQ (reference sequence). V gave up 8 bases and J gave up 1 base, with 9 bases separating them. This CDR3 is built from 12 residues.

With respect to this clonotype: This may come from a read error, since a much larger clone is one base off. The V gene is TRBV7-9, the J gene TRBJ1-2; a weak D match, TRBD1 (5 bases). The CDR3 has 14 residues. Deletions cut 7 bases from V and 6 bases from J, with 18 bases between. The germline CDR1 and CDR2 sequences are SEHNR and FQNEAQ (reference sequence). CDR3 nucleotides: TGTGCCAGCAACGAACCGGGACGGAACGATGGCTACACCTTC. Translation gives CASNEPGRNDGYTF.

Ten or more counts support this clonotype. This chain connects TRBV7-8 to TRBJ1-2; 9 bases agree with TRBD1. From germline, CDR1 is SGHVS and CDR2 FQNEAQ. Germline trimming cut 4 bases from V and 6 bases from J; bases unmatched to any gene: 15. This CDR3 comprises 17 residues. This chain's CDR3 is CASSSAGTGFRINGYTF. CDR3 sequence (DNA): TGTGCCAGCAGCTCCGCCGGGACAGGGTTCCGTATAAATGGCTACACCTTC.

In its sample, this clonotype was seen many times. The chain couples TRBV29-1 to TRBJ2-2, with D perhaps matching TRBD1 (5 bases). The germline V and J ends were trimmed by 7 bases and 3 bases, with 9 bases remaining between them. CDR1 SQVTM and CDR2 ANQGSEA come from the germline V gene. This CDR3 spans 12 amino acids. As DNA, the CDR3 is TGCAGCGGATCCAGGGACACCGGGGAGCTGTTTTTT. This codes for CSGSRDTGELFF.

This sequence joins TRBV5-1 and TRBJ2-7; D unresolved. The V gene lost 4 bases and the J gene lost 6 bases, with 14 bases spanning the gap. CDR3 length: 13 residues. Looked up from germline, CDR1 is SGHRS and CDR2 is YFSETQ. CDR3 loop: CASSLIKTGEQYF. The CDR3 DNA reads as TGCGCCAGCAGCCTCATTAAGACGGGCGAGCAGTACTTC.

The J gene is TRBJ1-5, the V gene TRBV9; TRBD1 aligns across 9 bases. The CDR3 runs to 15 residues. CDR1 and CDR2 from the germline V gene are SGDLS and YYNGEE. Trimming cost V 3 bases and J 6 bases; bases outside gene matches: 7. The CDR3 DNA sequence: TGTGCCAGCAGCGGCGGGACAGGGAGGTCTCAGCCCCAGCATTTT. Translating gives CASSGGTGRSQPQHF.

This clonotype was found many times. This chain joins TRBV29-1 and TRBJ1-1; 8 bases fit TRBD1. The CDR3 consists of 13 residues. V lost 6 bases, J lost 5 bases, and 8 bases stayed unmatched. Per the germline V gene, CDR1 is SQVTM and CDR2 is ANQGSEA. Here the CDR3 DNA reads TGCAGCGTCGCGACAGGGGTTAGTACTGAAGCTTTCTTT. It codes for CSVATGVSTEAFF. Complete variable domain (other parts from reference TRBV29-1 and TRBJ1-1): SAVISQKPSRDICQRGTSLTIQCQVDSQVTMMFWYRQQPGQSLTLIATANQGSEATYESGFVIDKFPISRPNLTFSTLTVSNMSPEDSSIYLCSVATGVSTEAFFGQGTRLTVV.